One sample yielded the 7 T cell receptor beta chains listed below, sequenced in a study of shared clonotypes between healthy human individuals. CD8 cells regarded as naive lacked CD45RO, were positively chosen for CCR7, and omitted terminally differentiated effector memory CD45RA+ cells. Profiling relied on immunoSEQ multiplex PCR, and the TCRdb table lists in-frame clones only, not all of them. The sample holds 2 million to 2.5 million clones; roughly 94% are singletons and the top ten take roughly 1%. Material: naive CD8+ T cells sorted from blood. These receptors were collected from a man between 18 and 29 years old in good health.

This chain links TRBV14 with TRBJ2-7, with no clear D. The germline V and J ends were trimmed by 0 bases and 3 bases, with 12 bases remaining between them. CDR3 size: 15 residues. Looked up from germline, CDR1 is SGHDN and CDR2 is FVKESK. The CDR3 reads CASSQDLDGYYEQYF. The CDR3 bases are TGTGCCAGCAGCCAAGATCTGGACGGATACTACGAGCAGTACTTC.

V and J are TRBV28 and TRBJ2-7; D call uncertain. CDR1 and CDR2 from the germline V gene are MDHEN and SYDVKM. There are 12 residues in the CDR3. V was cut by 3 bases and J by 3 bases, with 6 bases left in between. In DNA form, the CDR3 reads TGTGCCAGCAGTTTCCCTCTCTACGAGCAGTACTTC. Amino acid sequence: CASSFPLYEQYF.

In this sample, this clone turned up once. The rearrangement joins TRBV6-6 to TRBJ1-1; D call uncertain. V was clipped by 6 bases and J by 1 base, with 9 bases between them. CDR1 and CDR2 (germline): MNHNY, SVGAGI (reference sequence). CDR3 length: 13 amino acids. This chain's CDR3 is CASRYHWNTEAFF. The CDR3 DNA sequence: TGTGCCAGCAGATACCACTGGAACACTGAAGCTTTCTTT.

The rearrangement uses TRBV4-3 and TRBJ2-7; 10 nucleotides align to TRBD1. CDR3 length: 16 amino acids. Germline V lookup: CDR1 LGHNA, CDR2 YSLEER. The V gene end was trimmed by 0 bases and the J gene end by 5 bases; junction bases not matched to a gene: 7. CDR3 in amino acids: CASSQEWTGGAHEQYF. The CDR3 DNA is TGCGCCAGCAGCCAAGAATGGACAGGGGGGGCCCACGAGCAGTACTTC.

This clone was recorded only once. The chain combines TRBV4-2 with TRBJ2-1; possibly TRBD2 for D (6 bases). Germline CDR1 LGHNA, CDR2 YNFKEQ. The CDR3 loop spans 17 amino acids. V dropped 4 bases and J dropped 2 bases, with 18 bases sitting between them. CDR3 protein: CASSPSDVGGTYNEQFF. CDR3 bases: TGTGCCAGCAGCCCATCAGATGTGGGGGGAACCTACAATGAGCAGTTCTTC.

The chain carries TRBV27 and TRBJ1-2; 7 bases agree with TRBD1. This CDR3 is 14 amino acids long. CDR1 and CDR2 from the germline V gene are MNHEY and SMNVEV (reference sequence). Trimming at V came to 2 bases and at J to 8 bases, leaving 8 bases not matched to a gene. The CDR3 DNA reads TGTGCCAGCAGTTTACGCGGGACAGCGGAAGGCTACACCTTC. This sequence encodes CASSLRGTAEGYTF.

The chain employs TRBV2 and TRBJ2-7; D gene ambiguous. In germline, CDR1 is SNHLY, CDR2 FYNNEI. The CDR3 consists of 17 residues. V lost 4 bases to trimming and J lost 3 bases, with 22 bases between them. The CDR3 DNA reads TGTGCCAGCAGTGTTGGCCTAACACGGGCTGCGGACTACGAGCAGTACTTC. It codes for CASSVGLTRAADYEQYF.